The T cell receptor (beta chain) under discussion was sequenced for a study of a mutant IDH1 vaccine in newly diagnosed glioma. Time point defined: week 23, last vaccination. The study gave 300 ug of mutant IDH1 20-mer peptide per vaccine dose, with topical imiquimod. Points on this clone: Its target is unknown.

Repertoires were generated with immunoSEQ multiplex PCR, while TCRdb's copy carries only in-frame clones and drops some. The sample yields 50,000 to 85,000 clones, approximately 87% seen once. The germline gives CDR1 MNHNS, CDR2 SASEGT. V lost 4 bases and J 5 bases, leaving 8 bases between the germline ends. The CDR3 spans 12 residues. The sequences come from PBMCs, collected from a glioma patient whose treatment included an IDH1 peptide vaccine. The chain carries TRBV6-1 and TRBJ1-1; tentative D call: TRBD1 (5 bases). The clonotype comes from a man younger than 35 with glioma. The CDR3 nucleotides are TGTGCCAGCAGTGCAGGGAGGACTGAAGCTTTCTTT. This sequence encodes CASSAGRTEAFF.